Following are 22 T cell receptor beta chains from one sample sequenced in a study of CD8 T cells in ankylosing spondylitis. Points from the study as a whole: Seven to nine highly homologous variants formed a TCR beta motif that appeared characteristic of ankylosing spondylitis blood.

TCRdb passed the 5' RACE reads through MiXCR, listing each CDR3 protein once. The sample contains 200,000 to 250,000 distinct CDR3 sequences, more than 5.5% of which appear only once. No antigen has been identified for these receptors. The sample was blood, either unsorted or a sorted T cell fraction (not recorded which). These TCRs come from a male donor with ankylosing spondylitis.

At least ten counts were recorded for this clonotype. This sequence joins TRBV29-1 and TRBJ2-7, with 9 positions matching TRBD1. Germline V gives CDR1 SQVTM, CDR2 ANQGSEA. After removal of 6 bases from V and 1 base from J, the junction contained 4 bases not matched to a gene. There are 13 residues in the CDR3. DNA for the CDR3: TGCAGCGTAAGGACAGGGGCTTCCTACGAGCAGTACTTC. Translation gives CSVRTGASYEQYF.

In its sample, this clonotype was seen a few times. The J gene is TRBJ2-1, the V gene TRBV19, with D possibly matching TRBD2 (6 bases). Trimming cost V 0 bases and J 4 bases, with 10 bases left between them. This CDR3 is built from 15 residues. Germline V gene lookup returns CDR1 LNHDA and CDR2 SQIVND (reference sequence). In DNA, the CDR3 is TGTGCCAGTAGTATAGATCAAGGAGGGTACAATGAGCAGTTCTTC. It codes for CASSIDQGGYNEQFF.

This clonotype was seen repeatedly, ten times or more. The chain links TRBV29-1 to TRBJ2-7; D not certain. CDR1 and CDR2 from the germline V gene are SQVTM and ANQGSEA. The ends were cut back, 4 bases at V and 2 bases at J, with 18 bases in the middle. This CDR3 has 15 residues. The CDR3 is CSVGLQVHRPYEQYF. CDR3 DNA: TGCAGCGTTGGTCTCCAGGTCCATCGCCCCTACGAGCAGTACTTC.

In this sample, this clonotype turned up many times. J is TRBJ2-1 and V is TRBV7-8, with D possibly matching TRBD2 (5 bases). The ends were cut back, 8 bases at V and 7 bases at J, with 12 bases in the middle. CDR1 and CDR2 from the germline V gene are SGHVS and FQNEAQ. CDR3 length: 12 amino acids. CDR3 protein: CASGARGNEQFF. DNA of the CDR3: TGTGCCAGCGGAGCCCGGGGAAATGAGCAGTTCTTC.

This sequence joins TRBV7-2 and TRBJ2-2; D remains ambiguous. The V end was cut by 1 base, the J end by 7 bases, with 10 bases between. The germline V gene encodes CDR1 SGHTA and CDR2 FQGNSA. CDR3 size: 14 residues. CDR3 residues: CASSLDLVHGELFF. The CDR3 coding sequence is TGTGCCAGCAGCTTAGATCTGGTACACGGGGAGCTGTTTTTT.

The table lists this clonotype with many counts. V and J are TRBV4-3 and TRBJ2-1, with D uncertain. From germline, CDR1 is LGHNA and CDR2 YSLEER. The CDR3 runs to 15 residues. V was clipped by 0 bases and J by 1 base, with 7 bases between them. The CDR3 DNA reads TGCGCCAGCAGCCAAGATGGACGGTCCTACAATGAGCAGTTCTTC. Residues: CASSQDGRSYNEQFF.

This clonotype appeared many times. This rearrangement joins TRBV9 to TRBJ1-4, with 8 positions matching TRBD1. This CDR3 comprises 17 residues. The V and J ends lost 4 bases and 8 bases, in that order; junction bases with no gene match: 16. Germline CDR1 SGDLS, CDR2 YYNGEE. The CDR3, as DNA: TGTGCCAGCAGCCAACATATTGACAGGGGCCGAGGGGAAAAACTGTTTTTT. This encodes CASSQHIDRGRGEKLFF.

At least ten counts were recorded for this clonotype. J is TRBJ2-3 and V is TRBV10-3, with D perhaps matching TRBD2 (5 bases). The ends were cut back, 2 bases at V and 3 bases at J, with 12 bases in the middle. Germline-derived CDR1 and CDR2 are ENHRY and SYGVKD. There are 15 residues in the CDR3. This chain's CDR3 is CAISEQIRGTDTQYF. The CDR3 DNA reads as TGTGCCATCAGTGAGCAAATACGGGGTACAGATACGCAGTATTTT.

At least ten counts were recorded for this clonotype. This chain joins TRBV12-3 or TRBV12-4 and TRBJ1-1; D is undetermined. V was trimmed by 4 bases and J by 5 bases, leaving 17 bases between them. The CDR3 has 15 amino acids. The CDR3 reads CASSSPGGLGTEAFF. In DNA, the CDR3 is TGTGCCAGCAGTTCCCCCGGAGGATTGGGTACTGAAGCTTTCTTT.

This clonotype showed up many times. The chain has TRBV27 and TRBJ1-5, with TRBD1 as a possible D gene (5 bases). The CDR3 loop spans 14 amino acids. V was shortened by 2 bases and J by 9 bases, with 14 bases between the two germline ends. Looked up from germline, CDR1 is MNHEY and CDR2 is SMNVEV (reference sequence). The CDR3, as DNA: TGTGCCAGCAGTTTAAGAGACAGATTACGGCCCCAGCATTTT. This codes for CASSLRDRLRPQHF.

This clonotype was detected a few times. The chain carries TRBV13 and TRBJ1-5; 8 nucleotides line up with TRBD1. This CDR3 has 16 residues. J lost 5 bases, V lost 4 bases, and 10 bases had no gene match. Germline V gene sequence: CDR1 PRHDT, CDR2 FYEKMQ (reference sequence). Here the CDR3 DNA reads TGTGCCAGCAGCTCCGAGACAGGGGATTTTGATCAGCCCCAGCATTTT. This gives the protein CASSSETGDFDQPQHF.

J is TRBJ1-6 and V is TRBV5-6, with TRBD1 as a possible D gene (5 bases). The V end lost 1 base, the J end lost 6 bases, and 11 bases lay between the germline ends. The CDR3 extends over 15 amino acids. CDR1 SGHDT and CDR2 YYEEEE come from the germline V gene. The CDR3 DNA is TGTGCCAGCAGCTTGTCCGGGGGATTTAATTCACCCCTCCACTTT. Its translation: CASSLSGGFNSPLHF.

The chain joins TRBV11-2 to TRBJ2-2; TRBD2 agrees at 8 bases. The V and J ends lost 2 bases and 8 bases, in that order; junction bases with no gene match: 13. The CDR3 is 17 residues long. Germline V gene lookup returns CDR1 SGHAT and CDR2 FQNNGV. This CDR3 reads CASSLFSGEVPIGELFF. The CDR3 bases are TGTGCCAGCAGCTTATTTAGCGGGGAAGTCCCTATAGGGGAGCTGTTTTTT.

This clonotype was recorded at least ten times. The chain employs TRBV6-6 and TRBJ1-5, with 7 bases matching TRBD1. Germline CDR1 and CDR2: MNHNY and SVGAGI (reference sequence). The CDR3 runs 13 residues. V shed 6 bases and J 7 bases; nucleotides not matched to a gene: 6. CDR3 coding DNA: TGTGCCAGCAGCACAGGGGCTCACCAGCCCCAGCATTTT. Translated: CASSTGAHQPQHF.

The J gene is TRBJ2-1, the V gene TRBV6-5; D could derive from TRBD1 or TRBD2 (5 bases each). This CDR3 region has 15 residues. Trimming removed 0 bases at V and 3 bases at J, with 9 bases between. In germline, CDR1 is MNHEY, CDR2 SVGAGI. The CDR3 is CASSYSGGIYNEQFF. The DNA of the CDR3 is TGTGCCAGCAGTTACTCTGGGGGTATCTACAATGAGCAGTTCTTC.

At least ten counts were recorded for this clonotype. The chain uses TRBV24-1 and TRBJ1-1; D unclear. The germline V gene encodes CDR1 KGHDR and CDR2 SFDVKD. This CDR3 spans 13 amino acids. Trimming cost V 0 bases and J 8 bases, with 9 bases left between them. CDR3 sequence reads: CATSDLMAGEAFF. As DNA, the CDR3 is TGTGCCACCAGTGATTTGATGGCAGGAGAAGCTTTCTTT.

This clonotype was observed many times. The chain uses TRBV20-1 and TRBJ2-7; D is undetermined. V gave up 0 bases and J gave up 0 bases, with 15 bases separating them. In germline, CDR1 is DFQATT, CDR2 SNEGSKA (reference sequence). The CDR3 covers 16 residues. CDR3 sequence: CSAREPRAPPSYEQYF. The CDR3, as DNA: TGCAGTGCTAGAGAGCCTCGGGCGCCGCCCTCCTACGAGCAGTACTTC.

The sample holds many counts of this clonotype. This rearrangement joins TRBV12-3 or TRBV12-4 to TRBJ1-2; 9 nucleotides agree with TRBD1. The CDR3 extends over 14 amino acids. The trim removed 4 bases at V and 4 bases at J, leaving 4 bases unmatched. In DNA form, the CDR3 reads TGTGCCAGCAGTTCCGGACAGGGGAGCTATGGCTACACCTTC. Encoded protein: CASSSGQGSYGYTF.

This chain joins TRBV12-3 or TRBV12-4 and TRBJ2-1; TRBD1 or TRBD2 may be the D gene (5 bases each). The CDR3 has 13 residues. V was cut by 5 bases and J by 16 bases, with 21 bases left in between. CDR3 sequence (DNA): TGTGCCAGCAGTCCCCCGCGGCCCAGGGAGTTTTTCTTC. This translates into CASSPPRPREFFF.

There are many counts of this clonotype. The chain uses TRBV29-1 and TRBJ2-2; TRBD1 might be the D (6 bases). The CDR3 is 14 amino acids. Per germline, CDR1 SQVTM and CDR2 ANQGSEA. Deletions cut 5 bases from V and 3 bases from J, with 13 bases between. This CDR3 is CSVQGTPDTGELFF. CDR3 nucleotide sequence: TGCAGCGTTCAGGGGACGCCTGACACCGGGGAGCTGTTTTTT.

This clonotype has at least ten counts. The chain joins TRBV5-1 to TRBJ2-1; D is tentatively TRBD1 or TRBD2 (5 bases each). The germline V gene has CDR1 SGHRS and CDR2 YFSETQ. This CDR3 comprises 14 residues. V gave up 4 bases and J gave up 5 bases, with 13 bases separating them. The CDR3 nucleotides read TGCGCCAGCAGCGTTTACGGGGCGAACAATGAGCAGTTCTTC. As protein: CASSVYGANNEQFF.

This clonotype was counted ten times or more. This chain links TRBV7-9 with TRBJ2-1; D remains ambiguous. Per germline, CDR1 SEHNR and CDR2 FQNEAQ (reference sequence). The V end lost 6 bases, the J end lost 3 bases, and 15 bases lay between the germline ends. This CDR3 has 15 residues. CDR3 DNA sequence: TGTGCCAGCAGTTTTAGTGACGGATTCTACAATGAGCAGTTCTTC. Encoded protein: CASSFSDGFYNEQFF.